Listed here is a single TCR beta chain. Antigen: not known. Germline CDR1 LNHDA, CDR2 SQIVND (reference sequence). The CDR3 covers 17 residues. J was trimmed by 12 bases and V by 5 bases; bases with no gene match: 15. This specimen comes from a study of molecular identifiers for immune sequencing clone quantification. The study's findings and limits: It was shown that clones above 20 RNA copies held over 97% of effector molecules, but under 1% in naive cells.

Previously described methods and listed TCR primers produced bulk TCR libraries. TCRdb recomputed calls from the PCR reads with MiXCR, one row per CDR3 protein. This sample carries fewer than 350,000 distinct CDR3 sequences, 20% to 25% of them seen once, and the ten largest clones take about 0.81%. The rearrangement links TRBV19 to TRBJ2-1; 14 bases are a match to TRBD2. Input material: naive CD8+ T cells from blood, with Jurkat cell RNA spiked in. Specified subset: FACS-sorted CD8+CD4-CCR7+CD45RA+ naive T cells. The source is a human donor in good health. Some libraries in this study had Jurkat cell RNA spiked in. The CDR3 spells CASSSGTSGGGSGGQFF. In DNA, the CDR3 is TGTGCCAGTAGTTCCGGGACTAGCGGGGGAGGGAGTGGTGGGCAGTTCTTC.